This T cell receptor (beta chain) was sequenced for a study of PD-L1 blockade in urothelial cancer. Turning to the study itself: Blood was analyzed 3 weeks (second dose) and 6 weeks after treatment start.

The time point is: peripheral blood 6 weeks after treatment start. Profiling relied on immunoSEQ multiplex PCR, and the TCRdb table lists in-frame clones only, not all of them. The top ten clones hold approximately 2.4% of a sample with 120,000 or so clones, 86% of them seen once. The germline V gene encodes CDR1 KGHSH and CDR2 LQKENI. The CDR3 extends over 13 amino acids. V was cut by 3 bases and J by 4 bases, with 9 bases left in between. V is TRBV18 and J is TRBJ1-2; D unclear. This receptor was obtained from a man in his forties or fifties with urothelial cancer. The sample in question was PBMCs, obtained around atezolizumab (anti-PD-L1) treatment. The CDR3 DNA reads as TGTGCCAGCTCACCGGGCAATTCCTATGGCTACACCTTC. This encodes CASSPGNSYGYTF.